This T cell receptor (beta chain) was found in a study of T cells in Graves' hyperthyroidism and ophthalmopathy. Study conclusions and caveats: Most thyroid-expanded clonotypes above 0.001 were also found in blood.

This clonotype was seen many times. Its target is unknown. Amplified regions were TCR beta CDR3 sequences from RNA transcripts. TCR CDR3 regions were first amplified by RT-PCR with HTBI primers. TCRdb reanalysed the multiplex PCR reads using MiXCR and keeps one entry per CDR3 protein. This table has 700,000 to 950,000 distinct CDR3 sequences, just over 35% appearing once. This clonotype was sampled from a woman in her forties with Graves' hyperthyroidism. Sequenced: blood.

CDR3 in amino acids: CSVEDMAWGGTTEAFF. In DNA, the CDR3 is TGCAGCGTTGAAGATATGGCTTGGGGGGGCACCACTGAAGCTTTCTTT. This chain joins TRBV29-1 and TRBJ1-1; the D gene is possibly TRBD1 (6 bases). Germline CDR1 and CDR2: SQVTM and ANQGSEA. The V and J ends lost 0 bases and 4 bases respectively, with 18 bases between them. The CDR3 is made up of 16 amino acids.